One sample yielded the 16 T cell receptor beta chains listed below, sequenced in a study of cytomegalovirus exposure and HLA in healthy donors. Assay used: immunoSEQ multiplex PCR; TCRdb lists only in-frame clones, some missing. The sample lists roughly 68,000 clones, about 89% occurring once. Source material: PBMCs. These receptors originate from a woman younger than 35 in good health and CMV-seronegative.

CDR3 nucleotides: TGTGCCAGCAGTCTTGGGACAGGCGGGAACACTGAAGCTTTCTTT. Protein sequence: CASSLGTGGNTEAFF. The chain links TRBV6-5 to TRBJ1-1, with 8 bases identical to TRBD1. Germline V gene data show CDR1 as MNHEY and CDR2 as SVGAGI. V shed 5 bases, J shed 1 base, and the junction held 6 bases outside the gene matches. The CDR3 sequence is 15 residues long.

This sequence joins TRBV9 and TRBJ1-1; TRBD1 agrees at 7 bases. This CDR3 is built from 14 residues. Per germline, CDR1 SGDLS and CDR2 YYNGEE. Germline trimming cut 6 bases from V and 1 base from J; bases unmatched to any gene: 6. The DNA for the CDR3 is TGTGCCAGCACAGGGACAGAGCAGAACACTGAAGCTTTCTTT. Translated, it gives CASTGTEQNTEAFF.

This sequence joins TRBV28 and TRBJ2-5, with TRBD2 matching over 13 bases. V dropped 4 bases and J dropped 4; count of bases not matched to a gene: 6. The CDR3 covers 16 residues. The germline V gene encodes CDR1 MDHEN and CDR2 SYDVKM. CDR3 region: CASSWTSGSITETQYF. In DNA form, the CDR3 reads TGTGCCAGCAGTTGGACTAGCGGGAGTATCACAGAGACCCAGTACTTC.

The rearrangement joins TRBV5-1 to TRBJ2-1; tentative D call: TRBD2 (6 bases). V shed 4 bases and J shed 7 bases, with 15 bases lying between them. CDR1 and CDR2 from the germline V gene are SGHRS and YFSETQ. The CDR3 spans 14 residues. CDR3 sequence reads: CASSMRDSANEQFF. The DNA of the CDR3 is TGCGCCAGCAGCATGCGGGACTCGGCTAATGAGCAGTTCTTC.

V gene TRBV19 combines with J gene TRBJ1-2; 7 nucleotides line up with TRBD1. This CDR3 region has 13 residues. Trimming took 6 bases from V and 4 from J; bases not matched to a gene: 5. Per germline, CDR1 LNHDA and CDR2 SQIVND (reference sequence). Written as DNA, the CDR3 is TGTGCCAGTAGAGTGGGACAGCGCTATGGCTACACCTTC. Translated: CASRVGQRYGYTF.

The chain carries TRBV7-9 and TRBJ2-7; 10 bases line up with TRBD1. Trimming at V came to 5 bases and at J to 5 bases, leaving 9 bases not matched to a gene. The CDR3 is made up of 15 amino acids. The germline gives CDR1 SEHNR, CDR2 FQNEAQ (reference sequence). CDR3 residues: CASSTRQGATDEQYF. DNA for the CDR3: TGTGCCAGCAGCACCCGACAGGGGGCGACCGACGAGCAGTACTTC.

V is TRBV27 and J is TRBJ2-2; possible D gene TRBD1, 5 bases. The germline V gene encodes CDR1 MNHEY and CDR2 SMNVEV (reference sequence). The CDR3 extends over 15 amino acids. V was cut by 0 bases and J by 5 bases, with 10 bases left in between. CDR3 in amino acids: CASSLSQGSTGELFF. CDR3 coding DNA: TGTGCCAGCAGTTTATCGCAGGGCTCGACCGGGGAGCTGTTTTTT.

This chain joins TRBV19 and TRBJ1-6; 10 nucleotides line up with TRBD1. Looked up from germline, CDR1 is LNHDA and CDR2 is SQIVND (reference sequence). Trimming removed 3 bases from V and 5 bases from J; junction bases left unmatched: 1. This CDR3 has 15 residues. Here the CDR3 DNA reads TGTGCCAGTAGTATGGGACAGGGGAATAATTCACCCCTCCACTTT. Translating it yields CASSMGQGNNSPLHF.

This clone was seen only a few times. The CDR3 sequence: CASSNGQGSGTIYF. The CDR3 DNA sequence: TGTGCCAGCAGCAATGGACAGGGATCAGGGACCATATATTTT. The chain carries TRBV5-6 and TRBJ1-3; 8 bases align to TRBD1. Losses at the gene ends were 4 bases for V and 10 bases for J; bases not matched to a gene: 10. The CDR3 has 14 amino acids. Germline V gives CDR1 SGHDT, CDR2 YYEEEE.

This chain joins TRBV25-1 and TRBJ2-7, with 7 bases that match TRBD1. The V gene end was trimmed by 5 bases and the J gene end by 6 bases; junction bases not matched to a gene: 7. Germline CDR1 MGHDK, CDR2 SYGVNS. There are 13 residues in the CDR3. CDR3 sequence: CASSSTGWGEQYF. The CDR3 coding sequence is TGTGCCAGCAGTTCGACAGGGTGGGGCGAGCAGTACTTC.

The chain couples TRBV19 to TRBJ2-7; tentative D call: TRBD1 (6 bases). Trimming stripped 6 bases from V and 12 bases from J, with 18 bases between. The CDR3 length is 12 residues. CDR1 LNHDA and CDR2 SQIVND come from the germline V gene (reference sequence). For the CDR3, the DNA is TGTGCCAGTAGGCAAGTTACAGGGTTGCTGTACTTC. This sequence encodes CASRQVTGLLYF.

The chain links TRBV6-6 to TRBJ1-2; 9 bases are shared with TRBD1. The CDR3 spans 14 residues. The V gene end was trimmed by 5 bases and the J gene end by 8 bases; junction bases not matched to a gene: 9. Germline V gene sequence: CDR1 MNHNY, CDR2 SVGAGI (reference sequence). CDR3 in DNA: TGTGCCAGCAGTGCAGGGACAGGGTTATTGGGCTACACCTTC. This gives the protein CASSAGTGLLGYTF.

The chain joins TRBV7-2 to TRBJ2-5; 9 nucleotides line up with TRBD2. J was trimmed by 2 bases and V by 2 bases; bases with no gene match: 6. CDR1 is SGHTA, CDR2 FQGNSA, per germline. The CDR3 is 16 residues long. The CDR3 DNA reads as TGTGCCAGCAGCTTAAGGACTAGCGTGATACAAGAGACCCAGTACTTC. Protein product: CASSLRTSVIQETQYF.

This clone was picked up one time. Written as DNA, the CDR3 is TGTGCCAGCTCACCCGCCCTCTTGGGGACTACGAACACCGGGGAGCTGTTTTTT. It encodes CASSPALLGTTNTGELFF. The rearrangement joins TRBV18 to TRBJ2-2, with 7 bases aligning to TRBD2. V lost 3 bases to trimming and J lost 0 bases; unmatched junction nucleotides: 10. The CDR3 is made up of 18 amino acids. Germline V gene data show CDR1 as KGHSH and CDR2 as LQKENI. Combining the CDR3 with reference TRBV18 and TRBJ2-2 gives the whole variable domain NAGVMQNPRHLVRRRGQEARLRCSPMKGHSHVYWYRQLPEEGLKFMVYLQKENIIDESGMPKERFSAEFPKEGPSILRIQQVVRGDSAAYFCASSPALLGTTNTGELFFGEGSRLTVL.

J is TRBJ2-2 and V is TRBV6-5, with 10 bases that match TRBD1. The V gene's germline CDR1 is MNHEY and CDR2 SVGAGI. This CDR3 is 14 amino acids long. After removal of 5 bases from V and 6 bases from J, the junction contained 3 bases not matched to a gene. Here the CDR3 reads CASSKGQGSGELFF. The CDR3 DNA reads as TGTGCCAGCAGTAAGGGACAGGGGTCCGGGGAGCTGTTTTTT.

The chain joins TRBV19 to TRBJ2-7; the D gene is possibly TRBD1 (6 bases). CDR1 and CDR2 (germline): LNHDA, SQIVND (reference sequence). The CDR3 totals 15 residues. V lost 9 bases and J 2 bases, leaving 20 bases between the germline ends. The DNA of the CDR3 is TGTGCCAGCAAATTCCGGGACACAAAAACCTACGAGCAGTACTTC. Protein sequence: CASKFRDTKTYEQYF.